The source of this TCR beta chain is a study of long-term antiretroviral therapy in people with HIV. Study-wide points: ART-treated samples gained diversity yet remained below transplant donor controls.

Turning to this clone: Its target is unknown.

Per donor, at least one pre-ART and at least two post-ART PBMC samples were obtained. Assay version v3.0 of immunoSEQ was used, and it was run at survey level. The method was immunoSEQ multiplex PCR; TCRdb's version includes in-frame clones alone and lacks a portion of them. The sample holds 25,000 to 40,000 clones, about 96% seen once. This CDR3 is built from 16 residues. The V gene end was trimmed by 2 bases and the J gene end by 2 bases; junction bases not matched to a gene: 9. In germline, CDR1 is SGHAT, CDR2 FQNNGV. This sample comprised unsorted PBMCs, obtained 6.6 years after starting antiretroviral therapy. The TCR sequence derives from a man aged 30 to 39 with HIV. This rearrangement joins TRBV11-2 to TRBJ2-7; 7 bases align to TRBD2. CDR3 residues: CASSLYIGRWTYEQYF. The CDR3 DNA reads as TGTGCCAGCAGCTTATATATCGGGAGGTGGACCTACGAGCAGTACTTC.